This is a list of T cell receptor beta chains from one sample in a study of cytomegalovirus exposure and HLA in healthy donors. Some clones are missing from TCRdb's copy, which holds only in-frame ones; the method was immunoSEQ multiplex PCR. Of about 100,000 clones listed, 60% to 80% were seen once; the top ten hold 8.5% to 10%. The sequencing input was PBMCs. The receptors derive from a male donor in good health and CMV-seropositive. Both conserved end residues are trimmed from each CDR3. Each record gives: V gene, J gene, CDR3 protein.

V gene: TRBV30
J gene: TRBJ1-1
CDR3 protein: AWVDGWNTEAF

V gene: TRBV7-7
J gene: TRBJ2-5
CDR3 protein: ASSPIVGEAQY

V gene: TRBV5-1
J gene: TRBJ2-7
CDR3 protein: ASSLAWASYEQY

V gene: TRBV29-1
J gene: TRBJ1-2
CDR3 protein: SVRIEDRENGYT

V gene: TRBV4-3
J gene: TRBJ2-1
CDR3 protein: ASSQEREPRVSEQF

V gene: TRBV6-1
J gene: TRBJ2-2
CDR3 protein: ASRVGTAGELF

V gene: TRBV19
J gene: TRBJ2-6
CDR3 protein: ASSATSGGGGANGLT

V gene: TRBV5-1
J gene: TRBJ2-1
CDR3 protein: ASSFRLLAGELTSSYNEQF

V gene: TRBV28
J gene: TRBJ1-3
CDR3 protein: ASTGGRGNTIY

V gene: TRBV29-1
J gene: TRBJ1-1
CDR3 protein: SVESINRVNTEAF

V gene: TRBV5-1
J gene: TRBJ2-2
CDR3 protein: ASSLTLAGAGELF

V gene: TRBV5-4
J gene: TRBJ2-5
CDR3 protein: ASSPRLSQETQY

V gene: TRBV28
J gene: TRBJ2-2
CDR3 protein: ASRAGTETGELF

V gene: TRBV11-3
J gene: TRBJ1-1
CDR3 protein: ASSLRQYTEAF

V gene: TRBV7-2
J gene: TRBJ1-4
CDR3 protein: ASSPRPGEKLF

V gene: TRBV19
J gene: TRBJ1-1
CDR3 protein: ASAPAGFGVNTEAF

V gene: TRBV7-2
J gene: TRBJ1-4
CDR3 protein: ASSLATGEMVKLF

V gene: TRBV30
J gene: TRBJ2-2
CDR3 protein: AGGNTGELF

V gene: TRBV27
J gene: TRBJ1-6
CDR3 protein: ASSFRDSSYNSPLH

V gene: TRBV9
J gene: TRBJ1-5
CDR3 protein: ASSVDGLKNQPQH

V gene: TRBV1
J gene: TRBJ2-7
CDR3 protein: TSIFLGTANSYEQY

V gene: TRBV11-3
J gene: TRBJ2-7
CDR3 protein: ASSPATGYSEQY

V gene: TRBV28
J gene: TRBJ2-7
CDR3 protein: ASSFIPGTSGTYEQY

V gene: TRBV5-1
J gene: TRBJ2-7
CDR3 protein: ASSLPRHVEQY

V gene: TRBV10-3
J gene: TRBJ2-6
CDR3 protein: AISITSGNSGANVLT

V gene: TRBV21-1
J gene: TRBJ1-5
CDR3 protein: ASSKGEGTPDDYSNQPQH

V gene: TRBV27
J gene: TRBJ2-1
CDR3 protein: ASSPRTAAFGDEQF

V gene: TRBV7-2
J gene: TRBJ1-5
CDR3 protein: ASSFKRGGQPQH

V gene: TRBV9
J gene: TRBJ2-5
CDR3 protein: ASSPGGASGQETQY

V gene: TRBV27
J gene: TRBJ2-1
CDR3 protein: ASSFRSPGINEQF

V gene: TRBV28
J gene: TRBJ2-5
CDR3 protein: ATDGGGGGQETQY

V gene: TRBV28
J gene: TRBJ1-1
CDR3 protein: ASSSQRPGTGRSRRNTEAF

V gene: TRBV6-6
J gene: TRBJ1-2
CDR3 protein: ASRLRPDYGYT

V gene: TRBV9
J gene: TRBJ1-2
CDR3 protein: ASSSGQASYLTYGYT

V gene: TRBV25-1
J gene: TRBJ2-1
CDR3 protein: ASSAYPSGNEQF

V gene: TRBV5-1
J gene: TRBJ2-1
CDR3 protein: ASSPGLGAHNEQF

V gene: TRBV18
J gene: TRBJ2-3
CDR3 protein: ASSIAGGGTDTQY

V gene: TRBV5-6
J gene: TRBJ1-1
CDR3 protein: ASSLGREGKAF

V gene: TRBV11-2
J gene: TRBJ2-5
CDR3 protein: ASSFFDPGQGLETQY

V gene: TRBV19
J gene: TRBJ1-2
CDR3 protein: ASSPRQGIEYGYT

V gene: TRBV14
J gene: TRBJ2-5
CDR3 protein: ASSQLGAGVIQKTQY

V gene: TRBV5-1
J gene: TRBJ2-7
CDR3 protein: ASSRTGGTSDSYEQY

V gene: TRBV7-9
J gene: TRBJ1-1
CDR3 protein: SSSLYSGGGTEAF

V gene: TRBV28
J gene: TRBJ2-1
CDR3 protein: ASSSPASGRAREQF

V gene: TRBV28
J gene: TRBJ1-2
CDR3 protein: ASSLTGLGYGYT

V gene: TRBV7-2
J gene: -
CDR3 protein: ASSLGPGSYEQY

V gene: TRBV6-1
J gene: TRBJ1-2
CDR3 protein: ASRQTGGGGYT

V gene: TRBV10-3
J gene: TRBJ2-7
CDR3 protein: AIRTGGDYEQY

V gene: TRBV27
J gene: TRBJ2-4
CDR3 protein: ASSDPGAKNIQY

V gene: TRBV19
J gene: TRBJ2-5
CDR3 protein: ASSTPGQQETQY

V gene: TRBV21-1
J gene: TRBJ2-6
CDR3 protein: ASPPGSGANVLT

V gene: TRBV28
J gene: TRBJ1-3
CDR3 protein: ASSLHRGSYLSGNTIY

V gene: TRBV7-9
J gene: TRBJ2-1
CDR3 protein: ASSLKAGLASQGQF